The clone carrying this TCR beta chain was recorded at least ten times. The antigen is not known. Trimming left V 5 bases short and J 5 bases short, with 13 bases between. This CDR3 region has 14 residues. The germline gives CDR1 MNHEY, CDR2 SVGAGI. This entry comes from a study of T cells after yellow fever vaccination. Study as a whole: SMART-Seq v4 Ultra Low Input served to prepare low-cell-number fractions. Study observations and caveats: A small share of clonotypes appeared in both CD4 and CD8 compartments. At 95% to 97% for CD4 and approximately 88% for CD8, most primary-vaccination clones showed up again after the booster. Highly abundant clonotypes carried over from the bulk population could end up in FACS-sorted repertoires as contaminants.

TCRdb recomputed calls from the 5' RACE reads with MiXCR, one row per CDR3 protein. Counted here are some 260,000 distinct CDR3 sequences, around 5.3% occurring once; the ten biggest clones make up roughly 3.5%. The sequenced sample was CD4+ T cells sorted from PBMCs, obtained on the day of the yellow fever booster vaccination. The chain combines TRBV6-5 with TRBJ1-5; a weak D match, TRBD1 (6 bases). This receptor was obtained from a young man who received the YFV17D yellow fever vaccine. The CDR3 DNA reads TGTGCCAGCAGTACGGGGGGCCATTATCAGCCCCAGCATTTT. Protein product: CASSTGGHYQPQHF.